Included here is one T cell receptor beta chain sequence, with context. Its antigen is unknown. The data were produced by immunoSEQ multiplex PCR, yet TCRdb's version contains in-frame clones alone and is incomplete. There are fewer than 35,000 clones in the sample; around 81% occur only once, and around 30% lies in the top ten. The germline V gene encodes CDR1 MNHNY and CDR2 SVGAGI (reference sequence). The CDR3 has 15 residues. V lost 6 bases and J 0 bases, leaving 12 bases between the germline ends. As to time point: week 47, end of study. Every vaccination contained 300 ug of the mutant IDH1 20-mer peptide and was paired with topical imiquimod. New WHO grade 3 or 4 IDH1-mutant, ATRX-lost astrocytomas were present in all donors. The data stem from a study of a mutant IDH1 vaccine in newly diagnosed glioma. Study-level background: Vaccinations were initiated 4-6 weeks following radiotherapy alone, or were given together with temozolomide cycles. Those enrolled had earlier been treated with radiotherapy, temozolomide, or both, mostly both. The V12 visit happened in week 35, and the V13 visit happened in week 47.

The chain uses TRBV6-6 and TRBJ1-5; perhaps TRBD1 as D (6 bases). The sequenced sample was PBMCs, obtained from a glioma patient whose treatment included an IDH1 peptide vaccine. The origin of this receptor is a man aged 25 to 40 with glioma. The CDR3 is CASSPRGDSNQPQHF. CDR3 nucleotides: TGTGCCAGCAGCCCGAGGGGGGATAGCAATCAGCCCCAGCATTTT.